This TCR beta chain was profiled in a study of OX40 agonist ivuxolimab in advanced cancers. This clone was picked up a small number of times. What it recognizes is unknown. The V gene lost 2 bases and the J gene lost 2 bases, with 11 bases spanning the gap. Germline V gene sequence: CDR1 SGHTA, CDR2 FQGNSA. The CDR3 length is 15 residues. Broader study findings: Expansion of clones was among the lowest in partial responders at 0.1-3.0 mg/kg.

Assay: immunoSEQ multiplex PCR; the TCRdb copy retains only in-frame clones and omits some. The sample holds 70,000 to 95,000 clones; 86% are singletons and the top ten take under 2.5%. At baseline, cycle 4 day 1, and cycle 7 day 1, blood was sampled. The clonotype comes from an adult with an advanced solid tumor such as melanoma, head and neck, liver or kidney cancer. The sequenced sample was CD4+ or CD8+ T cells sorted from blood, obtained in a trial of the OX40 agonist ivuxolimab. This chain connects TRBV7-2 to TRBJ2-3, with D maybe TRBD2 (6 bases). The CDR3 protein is CASSLISDYTDTQYF. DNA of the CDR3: TGTGCCAGCAGCTTAATTTCGGACTACACAGATACGCAGTATTTT.